What follows are 18 T cell receptor beta chains derived from one specimen sequenced in a study of T cell responses to AZD1222 COVID-19 vaccine. Sequenced by immunoSEQ multiplex PCR; TCRdb stores in-frame clones only, minus some. The profile shows under 85,000 clones, 88% of them singletons. The sample here was peripheral blood, taken on day 0 of AZD1222 vaccination. Receptors were obtained from an adult in good health.

This clone is a singleton in its sample. The chain carries TRBV4-2 and TRBJ1-6; D might be TRBD1 (6 bases). CDR3 length equals 15 residues. V gave up 7 bases and J gave up 5 bases, with 15 bases separating them. Germline V gene lookup returns CDR1 LGHNA and CDR2 YNFKEQ. For the CDR3, the DNA is TGTGCCAGCAACCACGGGACACCGAATAATTCACCCCTCCACTTT. The encoded protein is CASNHGTPNNSPLHF.

The chain has TRBV3-1 (or the pseudogene TRBV3-2) and TRBJ1-2, with a weak D call TRBD1 (6 bases). The V and J ends lost 0 bases and 4 bases respectively, with 15 bases between them. This CDR3 contains 16 residues. CDR1 is LGHDT, CDR2 YNNKEL, per germline (reference sequence). CDR3 nucleotides: TGTGCCAGCAGCCAAGATACGGGGGGGCGCGTCTATGGCTACACCTTC. This gives the protein CASSQDTGGRVYGYTF.

V is TRBV6-5 and J is TRBJ1-3; 7 nucleotides match TRBD1. From germline, CDR1 is MNHEY and CDR2 SVGAGI. V trimming: 4 bases; J trimming: 2 bases; junction bases outside the gene matches: 2. CDR3 length: 14 residues. The CDR3 is CASSSGTAGNTIYF. DNA for the CDR3: TGTGCCAGCAGTTCGGGGACAGCTGGAAACACCATATATTTT.

This clone has at least ten counts. Additional DNA sequences in this sample encode the identical CDR3. J is TRBJ2-3 and V is TRBV2; D possibly corresponds to TRBD2 (5 bases). In germline, CDR1 is SNHLY, CDR2 FYNNEI. The ends were cut back, 4 bases at V and 3 bases at J, with 5 bases in the middle. The CDR3 loop spans 12 amino acids. Written as DNA, the CDR3 is TGTGCCAGCAGTGTAGCGACAGATACGCAGTATTTT. Residues: CASSVATDTQYF.

The CDR3: CASSQPTTADTEAFF. In nucleotides, the CDR3 is TGTGCCAGCAGCCAACCGACCACAGCAGACACTGAAGCTTTCTTT. The V gene is TRBV7-6, the J gene TRBJ1-1, with no clear D. The CDR3 covers 15 residues. V gave up 5 bases and J gave up 3 bases, with 16 bases separating them. Germline values: CDR1 SGHVS, CDR2 FNYEAQ.

This clone is a singleton in its sample. The V call is TRBV10-1, the J call TRBJ2-5; 9 nucleotides align to TRBD1. This CDR3 contains 15 residues. Germline CDR1 is WNHNN and CDR2 is SYGVQD (reference sequence). Trimming at V came to 6 bases and at J to 5 bases, leaving 10 bases not matched to a gene. The CDR3 sequence is CASRRVQGARETQYF. DNA for the CDR3: TGCGCCAGCAGAAGAGTACAGGGGGCGAGGGAGACCCAGTACTTC.

The CDR3 DNA reads TGCGCCAGCAGCCCGACCGGGACAGGGTACACCGGGGAGCTGTTTTTT. It specifies CASSPTGTGYTGELFF. The V and J genes are TRBV5-1 and TRBJ2-2, with 9 nucleotides matching TRBD1. Germline V CDR1 and CDR2: SGHRS, YFSETQ. The CDR3 has 16 residues. J was trimmed by 3 bases and V by 4 bases; bases with no gene match: 7.

J is TRBJ2-3 and V is TRBV2; 8 bases are a match to TRBD2. CDR3 length: 15 amino acids. The J segment lost 4 bases and the V segment lost 6 bases, leaving 9 bases of the junction unmatched. The germline V gene encodes CDR1 SNHLY and CDR2 FYNNEI. In nucleotides, the CDR3 is TGTGCCAGCAGCCGCTCGCGGGGGGCCCCAGATACGCAGTATTTT. It yields the protein CASSRSRGAPDTQYF.

This rearrangement joins TRBV12-3 or TRBV12-4 to TRBJ2-1, with D unclear. There are 13 residues in the CDR3. Trimming took 5 bases from V and 5 from J, leaving 10 bases between them. The CDR3 DNA reads TGTGCCAGCAGTGCACACCGGGACAATGAGCAGTTCTTC. Translating it yields CASSAHRDNEQFF.

The chain uses TRBV25-1 and TRBJ2-2; TRBD2 matches 11 bases. The J segment lost 0 bases and the V segment lost 7 bases, leaving 4 bases of the junction unmatched. Per germline, CDR1 MGHDK and CDR2 SYGVNS. CDR3 length: 16 amino acids. This chain's CDR3 is CASTHSGRANTGELFF. The CDR3 region has the DNA TGTGCCAGCACCCATAGCGGGAGGGCGAACACCGGGGAGCTGTTTTTT.

The chain recombines TRBV19 with TRBJ2-5; TRBD1 agrees at 12 bases. V gave up 5 bases and J gave up 5 bases; unmatched junction bases: 6. Per the germline V gene, CDR1 is LNHDA and CDR2 is SQIVND (reference sequence). CDR3 size: 15 residues. CDR3 sequence reads: CASSPWDRGHETQYF. The CDR3 region has the DNA TGTGCCAGTAGTCCCTGGGACAGGGGGCATGAGACCCAGTACTTC.

The chain employs TRBV10-3 and TRBJ2-1, with D hard to call. This CDR3 is built from 13 residues. V lost 1 base to trimming and J lost 4 bases, with 5 bases between them. Germline V gives CDR1 ENHRY, CDR2 SYGVKD. CDR3 residues: CAISELPYNEQFF. The DNA of the CDR3 is TGTGCCATCAGTGAGTTGCCATACAATGAGCAGTTCTTC.

This clone turned up a few times. The gene calls are TRBV5-5 and TRBJ2-6, with D unclear. CDR1 is SGHKS, CDR2 YYEKEE, per germline (reference sequence). V lost 4 bases, J lost 2 bases, and 10 bases lay in between. This CDR3 contains 15 residues. Written as DNA, the CDR3 is TGTGCCAGCAGCCTGCAGCACACTGGGGCCAACGTCCTGACTTTC. Translating gives CASSLQHTGANVLTF.

As DNA, the CDR3 is TGTGCCAGCAGCCAAGGGAAGGGCCCTGGTACTGAAGCTTTCTTT. This encodes CASSQGKGPGTEAFF. The gene calls are TRBV3-1 (or the pseudogene TRBV3-2) and TRBJ1-1; D gene unclear. The CDR3 extends over 15 amino acids. V lost 1 base to trimming and J lost 5 bases, with 14 bases between them. Per the germline V gene, CDR1 is LGHDT and CDR2 is YNNKEL (reference sequence).

The chain recombines TRBV6-5 with TRBJ2-5; maybe TRBD2 (6 bases). Trimming stripped 6 bases from V and 2 bases from J, with 13 bases between. Germline CDR1 is MNHEY and CDR2 is SVGAGI. This CDR3 region has 14 residues. The CDR3 sequence is CASRTLAVQETQYF. The CDR3 bases are TGTGCCAGCAGGACCTTAGCGGTGCAAGAGACCCAGTACTTC.

This chain uses TRBV15 with TRBJ1-2; 7 bases align to TRBD1. Germline V gene data show CDR1 as LNHNV and CDR2 as YYDKDF (reference sequence). The CDR3 has 14 amino acids. Trimming took 0 bases from V and 4 from J; bases not matched to a gene: 2. In nucleotides, the CDR3 is TGTGCCACCAGCAGAGATACAGGGGCCTATGGCTACACCTTC. It specifies CATSRDTGAYGYTF.

This clone was picked up a small number of times. The chain joins TRBV5-1 to TRBJ2-5; 7 positions agree with TRBD1. Germline V gives CDR1 SGHRS, CDR2 YFSETQ. The length of the CDR3 is 15 residues. V trimming: 3 bases; J trimming: 1 base; junction bases outside the gene matches: 6. The CDR3 DNA sequence: TGCGCCAGCAGCTACGCACAGGGGCCCCAAGAGACCCAGTACTTC. This sequence encodes CASSYAQGPQETQYF.

The chain links TRBV24-1 to TRBJ1-1, with D unclear. V lost 8 bases, J lost 7 bases, and 16 bases lay in between. This CDR3 has 13 amino acids. The V gene's germline CDR1 is KGHDR and CDR2 SFDVKD. CDR3 DNA sequence: TGTGCCACCAAAGAGGACGGCCGAGATGAAGCTTTCTTT. As protein: CATKEDGRDEAFF.